This T cell receptor beta chain was documented in a study of human T cells and chemical hapten exposure. The overall study: Weekly diphenylcyclopropenone doses were given to patients' scalps across the approximately 22-week study.

Whole-study findings and limits: Sensitization with DPC brought no change to TCRs above 1 in 1000 in frequency. Patch test score rose with PT1 expanded TCR count, significant at thresholds 8, 16 and 32, not 4.

A few counts support this clonotype. The antigen is unknown. The CDR3 consists of 15 residues. V shed 0 bases and J shed 5 bases, with 10 bases lying between them. Germline CDR1 WSHSY, CDR2 SAAADI. In TCRdb, the RACE reads were re-called with MiXCR into one record per CDR3 protein. Of approximately 100,000 distinct CDR3 sequences listed, 9% to 15% are singletons. Time point denoted: pre-sensitization, week 0. Treatment of the sample: therapeutic diphenylcyclopropenone sensitization with weekly scalp DPC. Blood draws came before every patch-test application. The chain links TRBV10-2 to TRBJ2-2; no clear D gene. The sample here was whole blood, taken in connection with sensitization to the hapten diphenylcyclopropenone (DPC). This clonotype was obtained from a woman in her fifties or sixties with alopecia areata. Some clones in this sample may be carry-over from other donors' samples. The DNA of the CDR3 is TGCGCCAGCAGTGAGTCTAAGTGGCTGACCGGGGAGCTGTTTTTT. Residues: CASSESKWLTGELFF.